Sequencing of this T cell receptor (beta chain) was carried out in a study of Tregs in tolerant kidney transplant recipients. General study points: Biological reproducibility was not directly addressed in this study. Activated donor B cell expansion appeared to reveal the most relevant donor-specific TCRbeta repertoire.

Looked up from germline, CDR1 is SGHDT and CDR2 is YYEEEE. Trimming took off 0 bases at V and 6 bases at J, with 13 bases between the two ends. The CDR3 loop spans 15 amino acids. TCRdb's table, derived via immunoSEQ multiplex PCR, lists solely in-frame clones and lacks some. The repertoire holds about 240,000 clones, with approximately 84% as singletons. Remarks on this clone: Its antigen is still unknown.

CD4+CD25+CD127- Tregs, CD4+CD25- non-Tregs, CD4 and CD8 cells were sorted. The source of this sequence is a human donor in good health. V gene TRBV5-6 combines with J gene TRBJ2-1; no reliable D call. The source material was CD4+ T cells from blood. CDR3 region: CASSLGQLRTNEQFF. The CDR3 coding sequence is TGTGCCAGCAGCTTGGGGCAGTTGCGGACCAATGAGCAGTTCTTC.